This T cell receptor beta chain comes out of a study of identical twins (dated by TCRdb to about 2016). Describing the broader study: To test whether fetal clonotypes persist, this study deep-sequenced TCR alpha and beta repertoires from monozygotic twins, from unrelated adults of various ages, and from cord blood. To rule out contamination, replicate twin experiments were performed at different times with different library preparation protocols.

This clonotype was observed a handful of times. Its antigen is unknown. The sample holds no much larger clone one base away, and base qualities are not on file. What the study reported, not specific to this receptor: Conclusions relied on cross-sectional statistical analysis, since the same donors could not be followed over many years. Zero-insertion analyses could be partly confounded by invariant T cells such as MAIT and iNKT, though diverse VJ usage argued against such confounding for most clonotypes. In monozygotic twins, recombination models systematically underestimated out-of-frame TCR alpha sharing, but the models matched the sharing seen between unrelated individuals. Abundant cord blood beta clonotypes had fewer insertions, young adult naive repertoires showed a similar but weaker trend, and memory repertoires showed no such trend. Excess twin sharing in beta out-of-frame sequences was weaker because fewer shared sequences lowered the signal-to-noise ratio. Compared with coincidental sharing between unrelated individuals, out-of-frame TCR alpha sequences shared between twins had an excess of sequences with low generation probability.

V is trimmed back by 6 bases and J by 0 bases, and the junction contains 17 bases that no gene match accounts for. CDR1 and CDR2 are read off the germline V gene (reference sequence) as MNHEY and SMNVEV. The CDR3 contains 20 residues, cysteine and phenylalanine counted. The CDR3 DNA has 60 bases and is translated from base 1. All donors were healthy Caucasians. Three pairs of female monozygotic twins, all aged roughly 18 to 30 years, made up the twin cohort. CD4+ and CD8+ T cell populations were isolated with positive isolation kits from Invitrogen. The library came from 5' RACE. This sample was sequenced with an Illumina HiSeq 2000. Template switching added a universal primer binding site, and the final cDNA carried a unique molecular identifier that allowed TCR cDNA molecules to be counted accurately. First-strand cDNA for TCR alpha and beta chains was synthesized from specific primers in the conserved constant-segment region. Each cDNA library was double barcoded, with a SMART-Mk sample barcode plus Illumina barcodes, to control for contamination. TruSeq adapter sequences along with Illumina sample barcodes were introduced in two successive PCR steps. TCR alpha and beta cDNA libraries were sequenced on the Illumina HiSeq platform with custom primers. In the original analysis: MiGEC was used to process raw reads and extract unique molecular identifiers, and MiXCR was used to find CDR3 positions. For each individual, recombination models were inferred using an EM algorithm with the repgenHMM and IGoR tools. The analysis of shared clonotypes was done with the tcR package in R, with sharing normalized by the product of cloneset sizes. To study raw recombination without the effects of thymic and clonal selection, out-of-frame nonproductive sequences were analyzed. Starting from the raw public reads, TCRdb applied fastp trimming at Q25, assembled clones with MiXCR and retained in-frame beta chains. Each entry is one CDR3 protein sequence, shown with its most common DNA and genes. The V and J calls were determined by TCRdb, not by the authors. This sample has about 240,000 distinct CDR3 sequences in its table, and approximately 8% of those were observed once. Together, the top ten hold more than 5% of the sample.

The same specimen was also included in a second study, on yellow fever vaccine responses in identical twins. The second publication reports: The T cell response to vaccination in identical twins was reported by the authors to appear partly convergent and partly personalized. The study precisely tracked vaccine-responding T cell clones in identical twins.

The clonotype comes from a woman aged 18-35 years in good health. The chain uses TRBV27 and TRBJ2-1, with 10 middle bases fitting TRBD2. Material: CD8+ T cells sorted from blood. The encoded CDR3 is CASSRLVGLAEVFSYNEQFF. The nucleotide sequence reads as follows: TGTGCCAGCAGCCGCCTAGTAGGACTAGCGGAAGTGTTCTCCTACAATGAGCAGTTCTTC.